This T cell receptor beta chain was captured by sequencing in a study of T cell responses to AZD1222 COVID-19 vaccine. Study overall: The study pooled second doses at about 4 or about 12 weeks. Findings and caveats of the study: Baseline antibody screening turned up just a handful of seropositive AZD1222 recipients. Increased Spike-specific TCR breadth and depth were observed after two AZD1222 doses. Vaccine-associated CD4 TCRs spanned spike, dominant at 160-218 and 743-854.

Sequencing was performed with immunoSEQ multiplex PCR; in TCRdb, only in-frame clones are kept and a portion is missing. The sample comprises approximately 110,000 clones, around 87% of which are singletons, and roughly 1.3% rests with the top ten. Germline CDR1 and CDR2: PRHDT and FYEKMQ (reference sequence). The V and J ends lost 0 bases and 5 bases respectively, with 5 bases between them. This CDR3 spans 13 amino acids. With regard to this clone: Its antigen is not identified.

The receptor's source is an adult in good health. The source material was peripheral blood, sampled on day 0 of AZD1222 vaccination. This rearrangement joins TRBV13 to TRBJ2-1, with D hard to call. The DNA for the CDR3 is TGTGCCAGCAGCTTAGGCCTAAACAATGAGCAGTTCTTC. Amino acid sequence: CASSLGLNNEQFF.